This T cell receptor beta chain was recorded in a study of OX40 agonist ivuxolimab in advanced cancers. Study in general: Among those enrolled, mean age was about 58 years (range roughly 23 to 90) and approximately 83% were male.

Assay used: immunoSEQ multiplex PCR; TCRdb lists only in-frame clones, some missing. The table includes nearly 80,000 clones, just under 85% detected once. As regards this clone: As yet, its antigen is unknown.

The CDR3 loop spans 13 amino acids. The V segment lost 4 bases and the J segment 5 bases; nucleotides outside the gene matches: 6. Per the germline V gene, CDR1 is SGHDT and CDR2 is YYEEEE. Study-level points and caveats: Antigen specificity was not determined for the expanded peripheral T cells. CD8+ T cells showed, on average, more clonal expansion than CD4+ cells.

The chain uses TRBV5-6 and TRBJ2-7; 7 positions match TRBD1. Sequencing used CD4+ or CD8+ T cells sorted from blood, obtained in a trial of the OX40 agonist ivuxolimab. This receptor was identified in an adult with an advanced solid tumor such as melanoma, head and neck, liver or kidney cancer. The CDR3, as DNA: TGTGCCAGCAGCCCGACAGGGTTACACGAGCAGTACTTC. It yields the protein CASSPTGLHEQYF.